This T cell receptor beta chain was found in a study of response to subunit inactivated influenza vaccine. The study's findings and limits: There was a suggestion from the authors that each seasonal influenza vaccination recruits few new T cells.

One entry per CDR3 protein results from TCRdb running MiXCR on the RT-PCR reads. This table holds 650,000 to 800,000 distinct CDR3 sequences, about 15% found once. Regarding this clonotype: Its antigen remains unknown.

The CDR3 is 14 amino acids. The ends lost 6 bases at V and 5 bases at J; junction bases unmatched: 9. Germline V gene data show CDR1 as DFQATT and CDR2 as SNEGSKA (reference sequence). The receptor comes from a man aged 50-59 years who received an inactivated influenza vaccine. The sequenced sample was PBMCs from blood, obtained 14 days before vaccination. The chain recombines TRBV20-1 with TRBJ2-1, with 8 bases lining up with TRBD2. This chain's CDR3 is CSALHREGNNEQFF. CDR3 bases: TGCAGTGCGCTACATCGGGAGGGTAACAATGAGCAGTTCTTC.